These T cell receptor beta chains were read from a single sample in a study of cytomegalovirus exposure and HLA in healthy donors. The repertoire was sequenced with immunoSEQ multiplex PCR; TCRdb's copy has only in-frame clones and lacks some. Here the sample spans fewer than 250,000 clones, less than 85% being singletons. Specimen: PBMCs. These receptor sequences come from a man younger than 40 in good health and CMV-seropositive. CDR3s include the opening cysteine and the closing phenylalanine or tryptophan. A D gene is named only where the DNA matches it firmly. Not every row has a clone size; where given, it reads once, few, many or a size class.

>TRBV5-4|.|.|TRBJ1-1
TGTGCCAGCAGCTTAGGGGTCACTGAAGCTTTCTTT
CASSLGVTEAFF
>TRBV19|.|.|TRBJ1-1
TGTGCCAGTAGTATCTCCAGAAACACTGAAGCTTTCTTT
CASSISRNTEAFF
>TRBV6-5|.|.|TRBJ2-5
TGTGCCAGCAGTAGGGGGGGGAGCAGGGAGACCCAGTACTTC
CASSRGGSRETQYF
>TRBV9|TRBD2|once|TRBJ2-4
TGTGCCAGCAGCGTCGGATACCGACTAGCGGGTGGGACACTAGCCAAAAACATTCAGTACTTC
CASSVGYRLAGGTLAKNIQYF
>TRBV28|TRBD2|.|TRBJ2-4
TGTGCCAGCAGTTTCGGCGGGAGTTACAAAAACATTCAGTACTTC
CASSFGGSYKNIQYF
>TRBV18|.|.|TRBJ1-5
TGTGCCAGCTCAAAACAGGTCAGTAATCGTCAGCCCCAGCATTTT
CASSKQVSNRQPQHF
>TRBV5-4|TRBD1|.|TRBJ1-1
TGTGCCAGCAGCTTGGCCGGGACAGCGAACACTGAAGTTTTCTTT
CASSLAGTANTEVFF
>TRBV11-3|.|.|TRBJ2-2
TGTGCCAGCAGCTTAGCCGGCGGGGTGGACACCGGGGAGCTGTTTTTT
CASSLAGGVDTGELFF
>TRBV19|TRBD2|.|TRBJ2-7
TGTGCCAGTAGTATAGCTGGGACTAGCGGGGGTTTCTACGAGCAGTACTTC
CASSIAGTSGGFYEQYF
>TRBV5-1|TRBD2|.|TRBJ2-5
TGCGCCAGCAGCTTCCTAGCGGGGGGTAGTCAAGAGACCCAGTACTTC
CASSFLAGGSQETQYF
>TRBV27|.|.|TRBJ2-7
TGTGCCAGCAGTTTCGGCGGGTCTCGTAGCTACGAGCAGTACTTC
CASSFGGSRSYEQYF
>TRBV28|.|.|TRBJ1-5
TGTGCCAGCACCCCCCCGGGCGGGCAGCCCCAGCATTTT
CASTPPGGQPQHF
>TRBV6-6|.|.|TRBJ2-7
TGTGCCAGCACCCCCTCGGGATCCTTACGAGCCTACGAGCAGTACTTC
CASTPSGSLRAYEQYF
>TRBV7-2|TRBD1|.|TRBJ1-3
TGTGCCAGCAGCTTTGCGACAGGGGGAAACACCATATATTTT
CASSFATGGNTIYF
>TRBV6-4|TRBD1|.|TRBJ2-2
TGTGCCAGCAGACAGGGGACGAACACCGGGGAGCTGTTTTTT
CASRQGTNTGELFF
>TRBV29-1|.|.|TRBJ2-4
TGCAGCGTTGTCCTTGGGAGGGGGAAAAACATTCAGTACTTC
CSVVLGRGKNIQYF
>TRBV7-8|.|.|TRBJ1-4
TGTGCCAGCAGCTTAGGGGCTTTGGGTTTCGGTGAAAAACTGTTTTTT
CASSLGALGFGEKLFF
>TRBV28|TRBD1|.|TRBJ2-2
TGTGCCAGCAGTTTGGACAGGGGGCGAACCGGGGAGCTGTTTTTT
CASSLDRGRTGELFF
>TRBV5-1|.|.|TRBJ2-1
TGCGCCAGCAGCCGAGACGGGGGCTCCTACAATGAGCAGTTCTTC
CASSRDGGSYNEQFF
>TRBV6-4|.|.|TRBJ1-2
TGTGCCAGCAGTGAGTCGTTTTCGGGTCGCTATGGCTACACCTTC
CASSESFSGRYGYTF